This is a list of T cell receptor beta chains from one sample in a study of beta chain features in type 1 diabetes. Generated by immunoSEQ multiplex PCR, the TCRdb table keeps only in-frame clones and is missing some. In the table there are about 450,000 clones, over 10% of which are singletons. The sequencing sample was made of naive CD4+ T cells from blood. Receptors were obtained from a young woman in good health. Both conserved end residues are part of each CDR3. Each record gives: V gene, clone size, J gene, D gene, CDR3 protein, CDR3 DNA. D genes are given only for firm matches. Size values are once, few and many counts, or a class for expanded clones, and some rows have none.

TRBV7-2	NA	TRBJ2-3	NA	CASSLRNSIQYF	TGTGCCAGCAGCTTACGCAACAGCATACAGTATTTT
TRBV28	NA	TRBJ2-1	NA	CASSLRGFRFRYNEQFF	TGTGCCAGCAGTTTAAGGGGGTTTAGGTTTCGCTACAATGAGCAGTTCTTC
TRBV18	few	TRBJ1-1	NA	CASSPRSRIDTEAFF	TGTGCCAGCTCACCACGGAGTAGAATCGATACTGAAGCTTTCTTT
TRBV7-9	few	TRBJ2-4	NA	CASSLQDSKNIQYF	TGTGCCAGCAGCTTGCAGGATTCCAAAAACATTCAGTACTTC
TRBV27	NA	TRBJ2-7	NA	CASRQKQGSTYEQYF	TGTGCCAGCAGACAGAAACAGGGAAGTACCTACGAGCAGTACTTC
TRBV27	few	TRBJ2-7	TRBD1	CPRRGQGLYEQYF	TGTCCCCGGAGGGGACAGGGTCTCTACGAGCAGTACTTC
TRBV20-1	NA	TRBJ2-7	NA	CSAFFYYEQYF	TGCAGTGCCTTCTTTTACTACGAGCAGTACTTC
TRBV5-6	NA	TRBJ1-6	NA	CASSQNSPLHF	TGTGCCAGCAGCCAAAATTCACCCCTCCACTTT
TRBV7-3	NA	TRBJ2-3	NA	CASSLRRGERDTQYF	TGTGCCAGCAGCTTAAGGCGGGGTGAAAGAGATACGCAGTATTTT
TRBV15	NA	TRBJ1-5	NA	CATSRDLAFRGNQPQHF	TGTGCCACCAGCAGAGATCTTGCGTTCCGGGGCAATCAGCCCCAGCATTTT
TRBV15	NA	TRBJ2-3	TRBD1	CATSRGQGVADTQYF	TGTGCCACCAGCAGAGGACAGGGGGTGGCAGATACGCAGTATTTT
TRBV4-3	NA	TRBJ1-2	NA	CASSQDSSGRYGYTF	TGCGCCAGCAGCCAAGACTCTTCAGGGCGGTATGGCTACACCTTC
TRBV7-6	few	TRBJ2-3	NA	CGTDTQYF	TGTGGTACCGATACGCAGTATTTT
TRBV9	few	TRBJ2-2	TRBD2	CASSVGGLAGVSGELFF	TGTGCCAGCAGCGTAGGAGGCCTAGCGGGAGTATCTGGGGAGCTGTTTTTT
TRBV4-2	few	TRBJ1-2	TRBD1	CASSGPDRKVYGYTF	TGTGCCAGCAGCGGACCGGACAGGAAAGTCTATGGCTACACCTTC
TRBV7-2	NA	TRBJ2-2	TRBD2	CASSLSRGAWTGELFF	TGTGCCAGCAGCTTATCGCGGGGGGCGTGGACCGGGGAGCTGTTTTTT
TRBV5-4	NA	TRBJ1-1	NA	CASSLAGRRTEAFF	TGTGCCAGCAGCTTGGCGGGCCGACGTACTGAAGCTTTCTTT
TRBV7-3	NA	TRBJ2-1	TRBD1	CASSLGTGRINEQFF	TGTGCCAGCAGCTTGGGGACAGGGAGGATCAATGAGCAGTTCTTC
TRBV2	NA	TRBJ2-3	TRBD1	CASNRDRVTDTQYF	TGTGCCAGCAACCGGGACAGGGTCACAGATACGCAGTATTTT
TRBV7-6	NA	TRBJ2-3	NA	CASSFGLASTDTQYF	TGTGCCAGCAGCTTCGGACTGGCCAGCACAGATACGCAGTATTTT
TRBV11-3	NA	TRBJ2-7	TRBD1	CASSLGDRRLSGPYEQYF	TGTGCCAGCAGCTTAGGGGACAGAAGACTAAGTGGTCCCTACGAGCAGTACTTC
TRBV6-5	NA	TRBJ2-7	NA	CASRPAGYEQYF	TGTGCCAGCAGACCGGCCGGGTACGAGCAGTACTTC
TRBV4-1	few	TRBJ1-2	NA	CASSQASRVGYTF	TGCGCCAGCAGCCAAGCTTCCCGGGTTGGCTACACCTTC
TRBV2	few	TRBJ2-2	NA	CASSEAPATVGELFF	TGTGCCAGCAGTGAAGCCCCGGCGACAGTCGGGGAGCTGTTTTTT
TRBV9	few	TRBJ1-3	NA	CASHREDRTPGNTIYF	TGTGCCAGCCACAGGGAGGACCGAACACCTGGAAACACCATATATTTT
TRBV19	few	TRBJ1-5	TRBD1	CASSSPWTGGINQPQHF	TGTGCCAGTAGTTCGCCATGGACAGGGGGCATTAATCAGCCCCAGCATTTT
TRBV19	NA	TRBJ2-3	NA	CASTSGAPPDTQYF	TGTGCCAGTACCAGCGGTGCCCCCCCAGATACGCAGTATTTT
TRBV29-1	few	TRBJ1-2	NA	CSVEEGWVATDGYTF	TGCAGCGTTGAAGAAGGGTGGGTCGCGACTGATGGCTACACCTTC
TRBV4-1	NA	TRBJ2-1	NA	CASSQGLPGGGNEQFF	TGCGCCAGCAGCCAAGGCCTCCCAGGAGGGGGCAATGAGCAGTTCTTC
TRBV25-1	few	TRBJ2-5	TRBD1	CASSENRGIEETQYF	TGTGCCAGCAGTGAAAACAGGGGAATCGAAGAGACCCAGTACTTC
TRBV2	few	TRBJ1-2	TRBD1	CATLSIQGAGGYTF	TGTGCCACCTTGTCGATACAGGGGGCGGGTGGCTACACCTTC
TRBV15	few	TRBJ1-1	TRBD1	CATSRAGTGNTEAFF	TGTGCCACCAGCAGGGCCGGGACAGGGAACACTGAAGCTTTCTTT
TRBV6-6	few	TRBJ1-4	NA	CASSVTTGLSEKLFF	TGTGCCAGCAGCGTTACGACAGGACTTTCCGAAAAACTGTTTTTT
TRBV29-1	NA	TRBJ2-3	NA	CSVRHSTDTQYF	TGCAGCGTCAGACACAGCACAGATACGCAGTATTTT
TRBV5-1	NA	TRBJ1-1	NA	CASSLGAWGTEAFF	TGCGCCAGCAGCTTGGGAGCATGGGGTACTGAAGCTTTCTTT
TRBV6-5	NA	TRBJ1-2	NA	CASSLDLYGYTF	TGTGCCAGCAGCCTGGACCTCTATGGCTACACCTTC
TRBV7-2	few	TRBJ2-2	NA	CASSLEPQVANTGELFF	TGTGCCAGCAGCTTAGAACCTCAGGTTGCGAACACCGGGGAGCTGTTTTTT
TRBV11-3	few	TRBJ1-1	NA	CASSLDLDDTEAFF	TGTGCCAGCAGCTTAGATCTGGATGACACTGAAGCTTTCTTT
TRBV5-6	few	TRBJ1-2	NA	CASSLWQAGFTF	TGTGCCAGCAGCTTGTGGCAGGCAGGCTTCACCTTC
TRBV5-4	NA	TRBJ1-3	TRBD1	CASSDNRQGGNTIYF	TGTGCCAGCAGCGACAATAGACAGGGAGGAAACACCATATATTTT